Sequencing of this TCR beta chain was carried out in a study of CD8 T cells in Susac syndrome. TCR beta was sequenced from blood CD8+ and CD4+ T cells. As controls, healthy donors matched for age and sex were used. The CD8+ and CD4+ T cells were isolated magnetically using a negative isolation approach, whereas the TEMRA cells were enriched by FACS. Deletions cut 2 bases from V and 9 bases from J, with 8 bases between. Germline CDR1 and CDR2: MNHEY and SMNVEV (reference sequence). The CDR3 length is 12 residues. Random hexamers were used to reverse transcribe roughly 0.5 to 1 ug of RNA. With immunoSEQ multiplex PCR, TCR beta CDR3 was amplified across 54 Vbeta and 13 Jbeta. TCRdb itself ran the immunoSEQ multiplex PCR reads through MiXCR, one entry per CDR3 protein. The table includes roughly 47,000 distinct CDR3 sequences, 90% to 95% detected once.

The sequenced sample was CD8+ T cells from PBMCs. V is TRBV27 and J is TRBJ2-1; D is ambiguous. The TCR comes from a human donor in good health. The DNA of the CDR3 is TGTGCCAGCAGTTTAGAGCGAGGTGAGCAGTTCTTC. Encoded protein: CASSLERGEQFF.